These T cell receptor beta chains were read from a single sample in a study of Ad26.COV2.S vaccination and SARS-CoV-2 variants. Sequencing was performed with immunoSEQ multiplex PCR; in TCRdb, only in-frame clones are kept and a portion is missing. The repertoire has about 680,000 clones, roughly nine tenths of them found once; the top ten carry approximately 1.5%. The source was peripheral blood, collected in a trial of Ad26.COV2.S vaccine versus placebo. Source of these receptors: a person between 18 and 59 years old who received the Ad26.COV2.S COVID-19 vaccine or a placebo. Both conserved end residues are part of each CDR3. Each record gives: D gene, J gene, clone size, V gene, CDR3 DNA, CDR3 protein. The D gene is left open where the match is weak. Clone size is not always given. Where it is, it says once, few, many or a class for expanded clones.

d_call: .
j_call: TRBJ1-1
clone_size: .
v_call: TRBV3-1/TRBV3-2
cdr3_nt: TGTGCCAGCAGCCAAGAGGCAGCTAACACTGAAGCTTTCTTT
cdr3_aa: CASSQEAANTEAFF

d_call: .
j_call: TRBJ1-2
clone_size: .
v_call: TRBV6-2/TRBV6-3
cdr3_nt: TGTGCCAGCAGACCTACAGTGGAGAGAGGTTATGGCTACACCTTC
cdr3_aa: CASRPTVERGYGYTF

d_call: TRBD1
j_call: TRBJ2-5
clone_size: .
v_call: TRBV4-2
cdr3_nt: TGTGCCAGCAGCCGGGGACAGGGGTTAGAGACCCAGTACTTC
cdr3_aa: CASSRGQGLETQYF

d_call: TRBD1
j_call: TRBJ2-7
clone_size: .
v_call: TRBV28
cdr3_nt: TGTGCCAGCAGAGCGGGACAGGGAGGTTCCTACGAGCAGTACTTC
cdr3_aa: CASRAGQGGSYEQYF

d_call: .
j_call: TRBJ2-2
clone_size: .
v_call: TRBV11-3
cdr3_nt: TGTGCCAGCAGCCCCAGGCAGGGTGACACCGGGGAGCTGTTTTTT
cdr3_aa: CASSPRQGDTGELFF

d_call: .
j_call: TRBJ2-1
clone_size: .
v_call: TRBV7-9
cdr3_nt: TGTGCCACCCCGTCAGGGGGGAGCTCCTACAATGAGCAGTTCTTC
cdr3_aa: CATPSGGSSYNEQFF

d_call: .
j_call: TRBJ2-5
clone_size: .
v_call: TRBV4-3
cdr3_nt: TGCGCCAGCAGCCAAGAATTGGCAGAAGGGGAGACCCAGTACTTC
cdr3_aa: CASSQELAEGETQYF

d_call: .
j_call: TRBJ2-5
clone_size: .
v_call: TRBV7-8
cdr3_nt: TGTGCCAGCAGCCGGACTAACCCAGAGACCCAGTACTTC
cdr3_aa: CASSRTNPETQYF

d_call: .
j_call: TRBJ2-7
clone_size: .
v_call: TRBV5-1
cdr3_nt: TGCGCCAGCAGCTTTGGACAGAGGCCCTACGAGCAGTACTTC
cdr3_aa: CASSFGQRPYEQYF

d_call: .
j_call: TRBJ2-7
clone_size: .
v_call: TRBV19
cdr3_nt: TGTGCCAGTAGCGAACAGGGTCCCTACGAGCAGTACTTC
cdr3_aa: CASSEQGPYEQYF

d_call: TRBD1
j_call: TRBJ2-6
clone_size: .
v_call: TRBV10-3
cdr3_nt: TGTGCCATCAGTGACGGCCTGGGACAGGGGATTTCTGGGGCCAACGTCCTGACTTTC
cdr3_aa: CAISDGLGQGISGANVLTF

d_call: TRBD2
j_call: TRBJ2-1
clone_size: .
v_call: TRBV6-2/TRBV6-3
cdr3_nt: TGTGCCAGCAGTTTTTTACTAGCGGGAGCCTGGAATGAGCAGTTCTTC
cdr3_aa: CASSFLLAGAWNEQFF

d_call: TRBD1
j_call: TRBJ1-1
clone_size: .
v_call: TRBV29-1
cdr3_nt: TGCAGCGTTGAGGGGGGCTCCCGGGACAGGGGAACTGAAGCTTTCTTT
cdr3_aa: CSVEGGSRDRGTEAFF

d_call: .
j_call: TRBJ1-4
clone_size: .
v_call: TRBV5-1
cdr3_nt: TGCGCCAGCAGCTTGAGACATCCTAGGGATGAAAAACTGTTTTTT
cdr3_aa: CASSLRHPRDEKLFF

d_call: .
j_call: TRBJ1-6
clone_size: .
v_call: TRBV15
cdr3_nt: TGTGCCACCAGCAGAGATCCAGGGGCGATCTCCCTCCACTTT
cdr3_aa: CATSRDPGAISLHF

d_call: .
j_call: TRBJ1-2
clone_size: .
v_call: TRBV11-3
cdr3_nt: TGTGCCAGCAGCTTAGTGGGCCCATCGGAAACCGACAGTTATGGCTACACCTTC
cdr3_aa: CASSLVGPSETDSYGYTF

d_call: TRBD2
j_call: TRBJ2-2
clone_size: .
v_call: TRBV5-1
cdr3_nt: TGCGCCAGCACGCTAGCGGGAGGGAGGACCGGGGAGCTGTTTTTT
cdr3_aa: CASTLAGGRTGELFF

d_call: TRBD2
j_call: TRBJ2-3
clone_size: .
v_call: TRBV6-4
cdr3_nt: TGTGCCAGCAGTCTAGCGGGGGGGCCCGGAGATACGCAGTATTTT
cdr3_aa: CASSLAGGPGDTQYF

d_call: TRBD2
j_call: TRBJ2-2
clone_size: .
v_call: TRBV2
cdr3_nt: TGTGCCGGAGGTCCGGGAGGGGACGGGGAGCTGTTTTTT
cdr3_aa: CAGGPGGDGELFF

d_call: .
j_call: TRBJ2-7
clone_size: .
v_call: TRBV7-8
cdr3_nt: TGTGCCAGCAGCTCCTTGGGGAGGAACTTCGAGCAGTACTTC
cdr3_aa: CASSSLGRNFEQYF

d_call: TRBD2
j_call: TRBJ2-2
clone_size: .
v_call: TRBV27
cdr3_nt: TGTGCCAGCAGTACCTGGGACTACTCTATTACGAACACCGGGGAGCTGTTTTTT
cdr3_aa: CASSTWDYSITNTGELFF

d_call: TRBD1
j_call: TRBJ1-4
clone_size: .
v_call: TRBV5-1
cdr3_nt: TGCGCCAGCAGCAGGGACAGCGCAACTAATGAAAAACTGTTTTTT
cdr3_aa: CASSRDSATNEKLFF

d_call: .
j_call: TRBJ2-2
clone_size: .
v_call: TRBV4-3
cdr3_nt: TGCGCCAGCAGCCAAGCTTGGGGTCCGAACACCGGGGAGCTGTTTTTT
cdr3_aa: CASSQAWGPNTGELFF

d_call: TRBD2
j_call: TRBJ2-7
clone_size: .
v_call: TRBV7-2
cdr3_nt: TGTGCCAGCAGCCCCGGGCGCGGGGGGACCTACGAGCAGTACTTC
cdr3_aa: CASSPGRGGTYEQYF

d_call: .
j_call: TRBJ2-7
clone_size: .
v_call: TRBV5-4
cdr3_nt: TGTGCCAGCAGCTTGGGGCAGGGGAACTACGAGCAGTACTTC
cdr3_aa: CASSLGQGNYEQYF

d_call: .
j_call: TRBJ1-5
clone_size: .
v_call: TRBV19
cdr3_nt: TGTGCCGGGGCTGACACTGCCAATCAGCCCCAGCATTTT
cdr3_aa: CAGADTANQPQHF

d_call: TRBD2
j_call: TRBJ2-1
clone_size: once
v_call: TRBV24-1
cdr3_nt: TGTGCCACCAGTGATTCTGGGACTAGCGGGTGGGATGAGCAGTTCTTC
cdr3_aa: CATSDSGTSGWDEQFF

d_call: .
j_call: TRBJ1-6
clone_size: .
v_call: TRBV4-3
cdr3_nt: TGCGCCAGCAGCCAAGATGGGACAATCTCACCCCTCCACTTT
cdr3_aa: CASSQDGTISPLHF

d_call: .
j_call: TRBJ1-3
clone_size: .
v_call: TRBV6-5
cdr3_nt: TGTGCCAGCAGTTCGCAGACAGTCAGCTCTGGAAACACCATATATTTT
cdr3_aa: CASSSQTVSSGNTIYF